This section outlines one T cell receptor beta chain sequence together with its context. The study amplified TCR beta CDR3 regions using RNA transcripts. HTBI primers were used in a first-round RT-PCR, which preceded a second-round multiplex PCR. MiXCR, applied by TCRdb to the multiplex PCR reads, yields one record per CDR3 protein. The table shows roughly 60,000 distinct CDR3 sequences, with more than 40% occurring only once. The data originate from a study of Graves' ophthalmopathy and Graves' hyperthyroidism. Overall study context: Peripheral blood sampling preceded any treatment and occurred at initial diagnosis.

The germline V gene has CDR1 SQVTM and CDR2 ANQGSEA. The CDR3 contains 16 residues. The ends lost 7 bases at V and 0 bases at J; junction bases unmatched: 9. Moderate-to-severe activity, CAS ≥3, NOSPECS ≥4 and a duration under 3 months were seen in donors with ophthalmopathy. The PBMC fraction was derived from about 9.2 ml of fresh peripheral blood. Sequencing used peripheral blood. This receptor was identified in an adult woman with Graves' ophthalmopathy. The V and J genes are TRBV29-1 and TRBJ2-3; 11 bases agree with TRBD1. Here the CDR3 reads CSETRGQGASTDTQYF. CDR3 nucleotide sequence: TGCAGCGAGACACGAGGACAGGGGGCTAGCACAGATACGCAGTATTTT.